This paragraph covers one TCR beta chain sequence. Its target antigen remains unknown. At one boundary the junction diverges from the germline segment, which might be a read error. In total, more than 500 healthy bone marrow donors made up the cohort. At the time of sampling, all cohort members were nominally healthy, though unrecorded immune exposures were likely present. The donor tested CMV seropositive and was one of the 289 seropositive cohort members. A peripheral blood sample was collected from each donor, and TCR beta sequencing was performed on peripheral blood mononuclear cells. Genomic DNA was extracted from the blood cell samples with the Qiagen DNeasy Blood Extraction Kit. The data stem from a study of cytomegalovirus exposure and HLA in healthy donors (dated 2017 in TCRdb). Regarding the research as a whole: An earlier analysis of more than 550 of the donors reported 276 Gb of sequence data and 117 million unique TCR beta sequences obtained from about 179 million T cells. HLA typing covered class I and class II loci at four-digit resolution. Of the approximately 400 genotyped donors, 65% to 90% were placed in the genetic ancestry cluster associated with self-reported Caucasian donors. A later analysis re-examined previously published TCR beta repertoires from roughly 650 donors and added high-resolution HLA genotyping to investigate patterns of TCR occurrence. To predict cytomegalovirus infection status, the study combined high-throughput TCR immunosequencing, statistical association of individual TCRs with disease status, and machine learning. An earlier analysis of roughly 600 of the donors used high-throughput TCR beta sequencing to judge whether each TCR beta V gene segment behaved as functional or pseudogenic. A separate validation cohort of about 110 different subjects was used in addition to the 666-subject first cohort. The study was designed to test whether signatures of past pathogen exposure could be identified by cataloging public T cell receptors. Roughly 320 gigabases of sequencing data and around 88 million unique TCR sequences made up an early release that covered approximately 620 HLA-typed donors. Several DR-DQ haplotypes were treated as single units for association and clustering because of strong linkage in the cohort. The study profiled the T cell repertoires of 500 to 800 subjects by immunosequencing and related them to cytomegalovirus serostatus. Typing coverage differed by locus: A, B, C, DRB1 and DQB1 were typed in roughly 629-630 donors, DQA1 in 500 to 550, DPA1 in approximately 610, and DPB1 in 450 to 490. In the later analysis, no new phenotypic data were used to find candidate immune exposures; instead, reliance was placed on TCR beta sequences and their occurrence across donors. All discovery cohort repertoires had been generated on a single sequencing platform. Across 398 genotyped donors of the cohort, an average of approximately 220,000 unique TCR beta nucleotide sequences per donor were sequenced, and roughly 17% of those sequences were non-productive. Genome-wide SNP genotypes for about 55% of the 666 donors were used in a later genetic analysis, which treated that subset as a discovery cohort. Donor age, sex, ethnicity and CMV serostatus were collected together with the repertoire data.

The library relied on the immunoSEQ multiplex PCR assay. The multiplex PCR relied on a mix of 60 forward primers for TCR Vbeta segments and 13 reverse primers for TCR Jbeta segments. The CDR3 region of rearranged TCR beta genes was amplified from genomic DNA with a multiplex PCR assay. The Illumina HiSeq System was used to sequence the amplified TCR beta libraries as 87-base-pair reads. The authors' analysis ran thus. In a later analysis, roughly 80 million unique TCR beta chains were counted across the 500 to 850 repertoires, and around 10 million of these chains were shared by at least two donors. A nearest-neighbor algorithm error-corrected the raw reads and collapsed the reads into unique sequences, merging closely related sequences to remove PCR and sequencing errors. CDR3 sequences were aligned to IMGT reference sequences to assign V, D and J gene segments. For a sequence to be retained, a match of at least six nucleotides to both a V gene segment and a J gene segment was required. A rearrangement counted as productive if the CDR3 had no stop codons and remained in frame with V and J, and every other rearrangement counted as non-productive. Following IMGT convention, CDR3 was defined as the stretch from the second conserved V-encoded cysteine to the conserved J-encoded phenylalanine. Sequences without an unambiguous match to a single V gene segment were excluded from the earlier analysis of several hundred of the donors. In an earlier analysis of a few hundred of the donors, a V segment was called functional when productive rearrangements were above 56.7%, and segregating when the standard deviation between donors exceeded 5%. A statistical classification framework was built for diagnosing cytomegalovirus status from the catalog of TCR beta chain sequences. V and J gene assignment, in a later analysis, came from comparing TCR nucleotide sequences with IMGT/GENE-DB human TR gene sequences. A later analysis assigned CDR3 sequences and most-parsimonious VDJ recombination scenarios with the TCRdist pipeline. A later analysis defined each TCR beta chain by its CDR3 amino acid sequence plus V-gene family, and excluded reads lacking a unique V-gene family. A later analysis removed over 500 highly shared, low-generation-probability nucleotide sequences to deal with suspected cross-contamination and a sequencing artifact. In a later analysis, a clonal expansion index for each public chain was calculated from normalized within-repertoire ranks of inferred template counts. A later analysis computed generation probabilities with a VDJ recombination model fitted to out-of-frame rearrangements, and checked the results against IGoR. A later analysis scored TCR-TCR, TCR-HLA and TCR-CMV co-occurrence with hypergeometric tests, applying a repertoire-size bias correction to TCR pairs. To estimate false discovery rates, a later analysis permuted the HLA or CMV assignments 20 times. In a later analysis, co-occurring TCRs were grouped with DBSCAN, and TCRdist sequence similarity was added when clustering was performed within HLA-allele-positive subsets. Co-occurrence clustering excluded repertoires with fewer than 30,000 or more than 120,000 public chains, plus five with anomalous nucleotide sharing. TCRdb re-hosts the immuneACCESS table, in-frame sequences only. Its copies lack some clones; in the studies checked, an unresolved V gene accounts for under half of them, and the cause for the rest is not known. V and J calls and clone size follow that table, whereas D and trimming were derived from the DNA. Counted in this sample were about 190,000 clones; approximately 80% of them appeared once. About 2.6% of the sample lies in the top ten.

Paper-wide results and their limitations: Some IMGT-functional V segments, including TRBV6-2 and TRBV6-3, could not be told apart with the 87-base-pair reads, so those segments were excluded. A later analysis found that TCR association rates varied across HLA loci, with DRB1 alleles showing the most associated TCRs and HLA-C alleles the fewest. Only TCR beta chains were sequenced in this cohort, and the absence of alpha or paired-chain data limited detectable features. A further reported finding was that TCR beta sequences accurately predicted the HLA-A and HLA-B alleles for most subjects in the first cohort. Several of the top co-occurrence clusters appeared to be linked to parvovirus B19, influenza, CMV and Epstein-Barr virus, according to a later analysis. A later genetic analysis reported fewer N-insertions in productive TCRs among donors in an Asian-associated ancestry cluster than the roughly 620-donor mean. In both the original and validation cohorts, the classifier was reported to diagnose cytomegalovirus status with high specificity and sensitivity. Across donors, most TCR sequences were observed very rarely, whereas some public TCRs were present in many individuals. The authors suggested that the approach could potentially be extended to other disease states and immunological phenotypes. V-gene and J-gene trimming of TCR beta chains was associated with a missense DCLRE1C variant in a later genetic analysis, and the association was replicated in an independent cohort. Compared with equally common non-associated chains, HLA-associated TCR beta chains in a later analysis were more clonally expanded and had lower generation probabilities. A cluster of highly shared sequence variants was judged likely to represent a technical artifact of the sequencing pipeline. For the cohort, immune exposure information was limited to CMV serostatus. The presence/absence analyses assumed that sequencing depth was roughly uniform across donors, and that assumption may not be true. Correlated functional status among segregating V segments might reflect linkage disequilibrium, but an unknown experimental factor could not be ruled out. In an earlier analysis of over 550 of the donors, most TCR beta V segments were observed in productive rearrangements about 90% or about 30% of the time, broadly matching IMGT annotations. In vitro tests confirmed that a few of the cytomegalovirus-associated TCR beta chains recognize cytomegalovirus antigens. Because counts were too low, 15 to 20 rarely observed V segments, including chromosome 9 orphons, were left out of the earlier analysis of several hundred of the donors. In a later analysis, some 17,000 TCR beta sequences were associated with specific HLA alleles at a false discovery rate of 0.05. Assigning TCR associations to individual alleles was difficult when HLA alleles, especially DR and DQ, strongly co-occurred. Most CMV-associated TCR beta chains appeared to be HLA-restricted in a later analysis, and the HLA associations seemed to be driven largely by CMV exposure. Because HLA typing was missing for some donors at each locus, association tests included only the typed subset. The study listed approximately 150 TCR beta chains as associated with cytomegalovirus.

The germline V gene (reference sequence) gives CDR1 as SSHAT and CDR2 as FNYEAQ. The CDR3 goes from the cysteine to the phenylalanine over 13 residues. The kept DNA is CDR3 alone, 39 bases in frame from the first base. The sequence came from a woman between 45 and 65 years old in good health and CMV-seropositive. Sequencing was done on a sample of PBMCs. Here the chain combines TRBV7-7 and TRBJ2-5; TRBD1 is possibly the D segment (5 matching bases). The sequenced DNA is TGTGCTAGCAGTGCCGACAGACAAGAGACCCAGTACTTC. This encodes CASSADRQETQYF.